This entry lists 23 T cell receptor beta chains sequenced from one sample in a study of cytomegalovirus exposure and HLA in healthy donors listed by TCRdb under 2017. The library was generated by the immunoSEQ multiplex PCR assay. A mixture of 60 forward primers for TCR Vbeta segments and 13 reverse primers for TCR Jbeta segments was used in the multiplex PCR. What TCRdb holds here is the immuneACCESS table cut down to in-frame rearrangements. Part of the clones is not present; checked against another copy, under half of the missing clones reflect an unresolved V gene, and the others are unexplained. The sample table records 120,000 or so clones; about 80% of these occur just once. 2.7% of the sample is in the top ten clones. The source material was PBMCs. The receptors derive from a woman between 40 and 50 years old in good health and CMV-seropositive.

CDR3 nucleotides: TGTGCCAGCAGTGCCCTCTCGGGACAGGTTTTTTCAGGGCAGCCCCAGCATTTT. It is translated as CASSALSGQVFSGQPQHF. The chain joins TRBV2 to TRBJ1-5, with 8 nucleotides matching TRBD1. The germline gives CDR1 SNHLY, CDR2 FYNNEI. The CDR3 length is 18 residues. Losses at the gene ends were 4 bases for V and 7 bases for J; bases not matched to a gene: 18.

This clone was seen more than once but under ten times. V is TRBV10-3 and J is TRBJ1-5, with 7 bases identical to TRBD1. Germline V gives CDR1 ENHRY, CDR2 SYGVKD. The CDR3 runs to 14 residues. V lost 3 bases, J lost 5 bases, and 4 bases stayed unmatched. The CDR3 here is CAISERQGDQPQHF. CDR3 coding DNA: TGTGCCATCAGTGAACGACAGGGCGATCAGCCCCAGCATTTT.

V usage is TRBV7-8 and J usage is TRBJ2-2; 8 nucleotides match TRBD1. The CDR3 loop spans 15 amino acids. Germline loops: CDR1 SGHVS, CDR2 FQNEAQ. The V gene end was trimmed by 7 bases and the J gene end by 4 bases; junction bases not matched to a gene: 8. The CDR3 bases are TGTGCCAGCATCTATGGACAGGGCTTCACCGGGGAGCTGTTTTTT. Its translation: CASIYGQGFTGELFF.

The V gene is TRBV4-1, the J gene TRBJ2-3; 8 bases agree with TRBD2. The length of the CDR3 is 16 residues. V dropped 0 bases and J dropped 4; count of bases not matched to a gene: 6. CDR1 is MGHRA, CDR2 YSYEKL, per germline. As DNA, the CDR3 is TGCGCCAGCAGCCAAGATTTGACGGGGGGGCCAGATACGCAGTATTTT. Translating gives CASSQDLTGGPDTQYF.

The CDR3 here is CASSVGAALTYEQYF. The CDR3 bases are TGTGCCAGCAGCGTAGGGGCCGCCCTGACCTACGAGCAGTACTTC. This rearrangement joins TRBV9 to TRBJ2-7; the D is unclear. The V gene lost 0 bases and the J gene lost 2 bases, with 12 bases spanning the gap. The CDR3 is 15 residues long. The germline gives CDR1 SGDLS, CDR2 YYNGEE.

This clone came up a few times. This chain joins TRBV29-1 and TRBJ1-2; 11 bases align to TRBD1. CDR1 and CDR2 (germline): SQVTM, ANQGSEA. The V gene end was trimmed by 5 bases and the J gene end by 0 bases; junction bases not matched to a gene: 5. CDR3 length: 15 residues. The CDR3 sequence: CSVYRTGGPNYGYTF. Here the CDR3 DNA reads TGCAGCGTTTACCGGACAGGGGGCCCTAACTATGGCTACACCTTC.

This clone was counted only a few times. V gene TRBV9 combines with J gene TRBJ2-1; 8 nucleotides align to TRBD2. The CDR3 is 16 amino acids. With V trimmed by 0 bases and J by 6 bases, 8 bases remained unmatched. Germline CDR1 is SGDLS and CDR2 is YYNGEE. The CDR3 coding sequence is TGTGCCAGCAGCGTAGGAAGTACTAGCGGTTTCAATGAGCAGTTCTTC. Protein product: CASSVGSTSGFNEQFF.

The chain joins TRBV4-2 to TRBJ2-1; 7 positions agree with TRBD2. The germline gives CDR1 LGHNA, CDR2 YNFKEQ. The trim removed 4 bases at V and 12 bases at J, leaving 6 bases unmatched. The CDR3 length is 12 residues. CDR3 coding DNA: TGTGCCAGCAGCCCTCTAGGCGGGGGGCAGTTCTTC. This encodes CASSPLGGGQFF.

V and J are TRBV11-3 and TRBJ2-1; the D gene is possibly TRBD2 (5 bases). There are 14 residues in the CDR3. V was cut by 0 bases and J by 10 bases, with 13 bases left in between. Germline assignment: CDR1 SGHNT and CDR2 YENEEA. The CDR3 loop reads CASSLDITSKEQFF. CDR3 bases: TGTGCCAGCAGCTTAGATATAACTAGTAAGGAGCAGTTCTTC.

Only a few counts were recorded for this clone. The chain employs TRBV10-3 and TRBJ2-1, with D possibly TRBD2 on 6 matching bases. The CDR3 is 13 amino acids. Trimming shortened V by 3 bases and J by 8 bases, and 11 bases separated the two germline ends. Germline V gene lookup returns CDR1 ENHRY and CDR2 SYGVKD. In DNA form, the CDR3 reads TGTGCCATCAGTGACGGGAGTGATGATGAGCAGTTCTTC. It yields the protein CAISDGSDDEQFF.

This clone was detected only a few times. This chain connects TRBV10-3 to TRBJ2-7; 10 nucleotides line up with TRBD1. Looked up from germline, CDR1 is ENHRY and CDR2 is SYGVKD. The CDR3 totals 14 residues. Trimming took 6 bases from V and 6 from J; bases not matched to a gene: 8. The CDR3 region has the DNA TGTGCCATCAGCCTAGGACAGGGGGAGAGCGAGCAGTACTTC. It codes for CAISLGQGESEQYF.

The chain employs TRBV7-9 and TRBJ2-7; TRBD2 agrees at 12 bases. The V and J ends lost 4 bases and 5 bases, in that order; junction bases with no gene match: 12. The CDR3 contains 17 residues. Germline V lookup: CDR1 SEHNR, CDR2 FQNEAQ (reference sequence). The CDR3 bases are TGTGCCAGCAGCTCCTTAGGGGCTAGCGGGAGGGGCGACGAGCAGTACTTC. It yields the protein CASSSLGASGRGDEQYF.

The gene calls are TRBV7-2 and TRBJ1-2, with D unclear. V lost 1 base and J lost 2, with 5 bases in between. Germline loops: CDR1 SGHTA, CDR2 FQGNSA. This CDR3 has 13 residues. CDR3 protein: CASSLGQNYGYTF. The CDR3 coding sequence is TGTGCCAGCAGCTTAGGCCAGAACTATGGCTACACCTTC.

The CDR3 region has the DNA TGTGCCAGCAGCTACCGGAGGAATGAGCAGTTCTTC. Its translation: CASSYRRNEQFF. The chain uses TRBV13 and TRBJ2-1; TRBD2 might be the D (5 bases). The V gene's germline CDR1 is PRHDT and CDR2 FYEKMQ (reference sequence). The CDR3 spans 12 residues. Trimming shortened V by 4 bases and J by 7 bases, and 8 bases separated the two germline ends.

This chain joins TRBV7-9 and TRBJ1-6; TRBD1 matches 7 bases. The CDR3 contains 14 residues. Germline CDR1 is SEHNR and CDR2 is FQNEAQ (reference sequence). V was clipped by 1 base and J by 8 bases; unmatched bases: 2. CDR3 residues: CASSLGDSYSPLHF. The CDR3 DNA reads TGTGCCAGCAGCTTAGGGGACAGCTATTCACCCCTCCACTTT.

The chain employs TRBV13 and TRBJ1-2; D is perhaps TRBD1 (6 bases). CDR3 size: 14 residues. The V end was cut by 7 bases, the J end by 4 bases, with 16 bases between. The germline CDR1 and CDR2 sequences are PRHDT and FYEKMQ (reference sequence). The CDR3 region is CASKIGGRAYGYTF. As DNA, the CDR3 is TGTGCCAGCAAAATCGGGGGGCGCGCCTATGGCTACACCTTC.

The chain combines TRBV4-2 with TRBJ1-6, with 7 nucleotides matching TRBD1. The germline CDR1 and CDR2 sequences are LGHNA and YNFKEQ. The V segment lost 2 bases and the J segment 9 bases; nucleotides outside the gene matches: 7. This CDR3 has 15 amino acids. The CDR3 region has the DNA TGTGCCAGCAGCCAACACAGGGGAAGGGGTTCACCCCTCCACTTT. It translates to CASSQHRGRGSPLHF.

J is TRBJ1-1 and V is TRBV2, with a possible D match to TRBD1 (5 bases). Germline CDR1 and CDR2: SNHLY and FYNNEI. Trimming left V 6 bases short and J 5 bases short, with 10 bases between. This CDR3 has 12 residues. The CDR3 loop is CASRGGGTEAFF. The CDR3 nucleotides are TGTGCCAGCAGGGGTGGGGGGACTGAAGCTTTCTTT.

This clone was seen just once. The CDR3 DNA reads TGTGCCAGCTCACCACGGACAGGGGCGAACACTGAAGCTTTCTTT. It translates to CASSPRTGANTEAFF. The chain combines TRBV18 with TRBJ1-1; 9 bases are shared with TRBD1. Germline V gives CDR1 KGHSH, CDR2 LQKENI. The V segment lost 1 base and the J segment 1 base; nucleotides outside the gene matches: 1. The CDR3 spans 15 residues.

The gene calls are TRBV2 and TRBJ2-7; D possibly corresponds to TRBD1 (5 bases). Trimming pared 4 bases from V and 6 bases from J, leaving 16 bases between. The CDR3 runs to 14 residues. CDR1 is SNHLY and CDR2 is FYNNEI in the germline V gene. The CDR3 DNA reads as TGTGCCAGCAGTGTCAGCAGGGTAAATGGCGAGCAGTACTTC. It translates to CASSVSRVNGEQYF.

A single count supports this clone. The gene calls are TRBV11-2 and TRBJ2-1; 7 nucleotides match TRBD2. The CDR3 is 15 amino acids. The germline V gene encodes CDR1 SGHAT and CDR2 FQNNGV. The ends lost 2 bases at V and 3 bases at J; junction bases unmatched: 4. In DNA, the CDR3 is TGTGCCAGCAGCTTATTCGGCGGGAGCTACAATGAGCAGTTCTTC. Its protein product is CASSLFGGSYNEQFF.

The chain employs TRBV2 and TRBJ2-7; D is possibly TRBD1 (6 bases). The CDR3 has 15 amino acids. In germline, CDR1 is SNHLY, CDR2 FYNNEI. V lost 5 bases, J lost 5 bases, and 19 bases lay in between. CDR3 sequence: CASSKSDTGYNEQYF. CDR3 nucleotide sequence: TGTGCCAGCAGTAAATCAGATACAGGGTACAACGAGCAGTACTTC.

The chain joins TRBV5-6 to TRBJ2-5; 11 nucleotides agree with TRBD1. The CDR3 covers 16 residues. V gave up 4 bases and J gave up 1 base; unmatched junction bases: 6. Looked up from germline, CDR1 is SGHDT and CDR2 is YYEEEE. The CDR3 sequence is CASSGTGTGGQETQYF. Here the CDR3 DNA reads TGTGCCAGCAGCGGAACCGGGACAGGGGGCCAAGAGACCCAGTACTTC.